The next 19 T cell receptor beta chains were all read from a single sample in a study of blood T cell repertoires in COVID-19. Using immunoSEQ multiplex PCR, the repertoire was profiled, and TCRdb retains in-frame clones only, with some absent. The repertoire holds under 250,000 clones, with 83% as singletons. Sequenced material: peripheral blood. These receptor sequences come from a woman aged 50 to 60 with acute or convalescent COVID-19.

The J gene is TRBJ2-7, the V gene TRBV10-3; 8 nucleotides match TRBD1. The CDR3 has 14 amino acids. Germline V CDR1 and CDR2: ENHRY, SYGVKD. V lost 6 bases, J lost 4 bases, and 8 bases stayed unmatched. In DNA form, the CDR3 reads TGTGCCATCAGGACCGGGACAGGAGATTACGAGCAGTACTTC. Residues: CAIRTGTGDYEQYF.

V usage is TRBV15 and J usage is TRBJ1-4, with 8 bases fitting TRBD1. This CDR3 spans 17 amino acids. The germline gives CDR1 LNHNV, CDR2 YYDKDF (reference sequence). V was clipped by 2 bases and J by 8 bases; unmatched bases: 13. This CDR3 is CATSRRNVRGQGEKLFF. Written as DNA, the CDR3 is TGTGCCACCAGCAGAAGAAATGTCAGGGGGCAGGGGGAAAAACTGTTTTTT.

The chain recombines TRBV9 with TRBJ2-3; 13 bases match TRBD2. V dropped 4 bases and J dropped 2; count of bases not matched to a gene: 7. The CDR3 is 17 amino acids. Germline CDR1 reads SGDLS; CDR2 reads YYNGEE. For the CDR3, the DNA is TGTGCCAGCAGCCTTCGACTAGCGGGAGGTACCACAGATACGCAGTATTTT. The encoded protein is CASSLRLAGGTTDTQYF. The full variable domain, completed using reference TRBV9 and TRBJ2-3, is DSGVTQTPKHLITATGQRVTLRCSPRSGDLSVYWYQQSLDQGLQFLIQYYNGEERAKGNILERFSAQQFPDLHSELNLSSLELGDSALYFCASSLRLAGGTTDTQYFGPGTRLTVL.

V is TRBV6-5 and J is TRBJ2-7; D is uncertain. V was pared by 2 bases and J by 5 bases, with 7 bases between. Germline CDR1 and CDR2: MNHEY and SVGAGI. CDR3 length: 12 residues. Here the CDR3 DNA reads TGTGCCAGCAGTTACCCGAGGAACGAGCAGTACTTC. Translation gives CASSYPRNEQYF.

Only a few counts were recorded for this clone. This chain joins TRBV5-1 and TRBJ1-1; possible D gene TRBD1, 5 bases. Germline loops: CDR1 SGHRS, CDR2 YFSETQ. V lost 3 bases, J lost 4 bases, and 10 bases lay in between. This CDR3 spans 13 amino acids. CDR3 in amino acids: CASSWGVRTEAFF. In nucleotides, the CDR3 is TGCGCCAGCAGCTGGGGGGTGCGCACTGAAGCTTTCTTT.

The chain links TRBV27 to TRBJ1-6; TRBD1 agrees at 8 bases. The ends lost 5 bases at V and 13 bases at J; junction bases unmatched: 13. The germline V gene has CDR1 MNHEY and CDR2 SMNVEV (reference sequence). The CDR3 has 15 residues. The CDR3 DNA reads TGTGCCAGCAGTCTTTATAGGACAGGGAAGTCGCCCCTCCACTTT. Translating gives CASSLYRTGKSPLHF.

V usage is TRBV19 and J usage is TRBJ1-5; 10 bases are shared with TRBD1. Losses at the gene ends were 3 bases for V and 5 bases for J; bases not matched to a gene: 10. The CDR3 covers 17 residues. Per germline, CDR1 LNHDA and CDR2 SQIVND (reference sequence). In nucleotides, the CDR3 is TGTGCCAGTAGTATGAGCCGGGACAGGGGTGTCCATCAGCCCCAGCATTTT. This sequence encodes CASSMSRDRGVHQPQHF. Full variable domain (outside the CDR3, taken from reference TRBV19 and TRBJ1-5): DGGITQSPKYLFRKEGQNVTLSCEQNLNHDAMYWYRQDPGQGLRLIYYSQIVNDFQKGDIAEGYSVSREKKESFPLTVTSAQKNPTAFYLCASSMSRDRGVHQPQHFGDGTRLSIL.

V is TRBV5-4 and J is TRBJ1-4; 8 bases align to TRBD1. The CDR3 contains 17 residues. Trimming at V came to 4 bases and at J to 3 bases, leaving 11 bases not matched to a gene. Per germline, CDR1 SGHNT and CDR2 YYREEE (reference sequence). The CDR3 region is CASSRDRISTANEKLFF. The CDR3 region has the DNA TGTGCCAGCAGCCGGGACAGGATTTCCACGGCTAATGAAAAACTGTTTTTT.

The chain couples TRBV6-5 to TRBJ1-2; TRBD1 agrees at 11 bases. Trimming took 6 bases from V and 8 from J; bases not matched to a gene: 5. Germline CDR1 and CDR2: MNHEY and SVGAGI. CDR3 length: 13 amino acids. The CDR3 reads CASRDRGREGYTF. CDR3 DNA sequence: TGTGCCAGCAGGGACAGGGGGCGCGAAGGCTACACCTTC.

CDR3 protein: CASKNRGRSNEAFF. DNA for the CDR3: TGTGCCAGCAAAAACAGGGGCCGAAGCAATGAAGCTTTCTTT. The chain links TRBV6-5 to TRBJ1-1, with 7 bases that match TRBD1. Germline V gene lookup returns CDR1 MNHEY and CDR2 SVGAGI. Trimming removed 7 bases from V and 7 bases from J; junction bases left unmatched: 12. The CDR3 totals 14 residues.

This chain links TRBV6-1 with TRBJ2-5; D not certain. CDR1 and CDR2 from the germline V gene are MNHNS and SASEGT. The CDR3 runs 12 residues. The V and J ends lost 2 bases and 7 bases respectively, with 8 bases between them. CDR3 DNA sequence: TGTGCCAGCAGTGAAACGGTCGGGACCCAGTACTTC. This sequence encodes CASSETVGTQYF.

The CDR3 reads CASSGLAGVTGELFF. Written as DNA, the CDR3 is TGTGCCAGTAGTGGACTAGCGGGAGTCACCGGGGAGCTGTTTTTT. This chain links TRBV19 with TRBJ2-2; TRBD2 matches at 13 bases. CDR1 is LNHDA and CDR2 is SQIVND in the germline V gene (reference sequence). Trimming cost V 5 bases and J 4 bases; bases outside gene matches: 1. CDR3 length equals 15 residues.

The genes are TRBV5-1 and TRBJ2-7; TRBD2 matches 15 bases. CDR1 is SGHRS and CDR2 is YFSETQ in the germline V gene. J lost 3 bases, V lost 3 bases, and 10 bases had no gene match. CDR3 length equals 18 residues. The CDR3 is CASSSTPGLAGGFYEQYF. The CDR3 region has the DNA TGCGCCAGCAGCTCCACCCCGGGACTAGCGGGAGGATTCTACGAGCAGTACTTC. Complete variable domain (other parts from reference TRBV5-1 and TRBJ2-7): KAGVTQTPRYLIKTRGQQVTLSCSPISGHRSVSWYQQTPGQGLQFLFEYFSETQRNKGNFPGRFSGRQFSNSRSEMNVSTLELGDSALYLCASSSTPGLAGGFYEQYFGPGTRLTVT.

The chain's CDR3 is CAWSVGQNQPQHF. CDR3 DNA sequence: TGTGCCTGGAGTGTTGGACAGAATCAGCCCCAGCATTTT. The V gene is TRBV30, the J gene TRBJ1-5; maybe TRBD1 (6 bases). V lost 0 bases and J lost 4, with 7 bases in between. CDR1 and CDR2 from the germline V gene are GTSNPN and SVGIG (reference sequence). This CDR3 contains 13 residues. The variable domain in full, with the rest retrieved from reference TRBV30 and TRBJ1-5, is SQTIHQWPATLVQPVGSPLSLECTVEGTSNPNLYWYRQAAGRGLQLLFYSVGIGQISSEVPQNLSASRPQDRQFILSSKKLLLSDSGFYLCAWSVGQNQPQHFGDGTRLSIL.

This clone is a singleton in its sample. The rearrangement links TRBV18 to TRBJ2-7, with 10 positions matching TRBD1. The germline V gene has CDR1 KGHSH and CDR2 LQKENI. The CDR3 extends over 16 amino acids. The trim removed 0 bases at V and 2 bases at J, leaving 4 bases unmatched. This chain's CDR3 is CASSPPGQGSTYEQYF. CDR3 DNA: TGTGCCAGCTCACCACCGGGACAGGGGTCCACCTACGAGCAGTACTTC.

Only a few counts were recorded for this clone. The chain uses TRBV2 and TRBJ2-7; the D is unclear. CDR1 SNHLY and CDR2 FYNNEI come from the germline V gene. The CDR3 has 12 residues. Trimming cost V 5 bases and J 6 bases, with 11 bases left between them. CDR3: CASSWRSGEQYF. DNA of the CDR3: TGTGCCAGCAGTTGGAGATCGGGCGAGCAGTACTTC.

The rearrangement joins TRBV12-3 or TRBV12-4 to TRBJ1-1; D not certain. This CDR3 region has 12 residues. Trimming took off 5 bases at V and 5 bases at J, with 9 bases between the two ends. This CDR3 is CASSVGQTEAFF. DNA of the CDR3: TGTGCCAGCAGTGTAGGGCAGACTGAAGCTTTCTTT.

The gene calls are TRBV5-1 and TRBJ1-1; D is unclear. CDR1 and CDR2 from the germline V gene are SGHRS and YFSETQ. The CDR3 length is 14 residues. Trimming left V 3 bases short and J 0 bases short, with 9 bases between. CDR3 sequence: CASSSDGVNTEAFF. Here the CDR3 DNA reads TGCGCCAGCAGCTCCGACGGGGTGAACACTGAAGCTTTCTTT.

This chain uses TRBV15 with TRBJ2-7; 7 bases are a match to TRBD1. The CDR3 extends over 14 amino acids. The trim removed 3 bases at V and 1 base at J, leaving 3 bases unmatched. Germline loops: CDR1 LNHNV, CDR2 YYDKDF (reference sequence). CDR3 nucleotide sequence: TGTGCCACCAGCAGGACAGGGCTATCCTACGAGCAGTACTTC. Its translation is CATSRTGLSYEQYF.